Detailed here is one TCR beta chain. No antigen is known for it. With random hexamers, roughly 0.45 to 1 ug RNA was reverse transcribed. MiXCR was run by TCRdb on the immunoSEQ multiplex PCR reads, yielding one entry per CDR3 protein. The sample lists approximately 120,000 distinct CDR3 sequences, about 93% occurring once. Trimming removed 2 bases at V and 8 bases at J, with 9 bases between. The CDR3 spans 12 residues. Germline V CDR1 and CDR2: LNHNV, YYDKDF (reference sequence). The sample belongs to a study of CD8 T cells in Susac syndrome. Whole-study results and caveats: Only a relatively small number of individuals were included in the TCR sequencing and HLA analysis.

Bulk CD8+ and CD4+ cells came from magnetic negative isolation; CD8+ TEMRA by FACS. V gene TRBV15 combines with J gene TRBJ1-1, with D tentatively TRBD1 (6 bases). This TCR was sampled from a human donor in good health. Source material: CD4+ T cells from PBMCs. The CDR3 coding sequence is TGTGCCACCAGCAGACCCCAGGGGGAAGCTTTCTTT. Its translation: CATSRPQGEAFF. The full variable domain, with the rest looked up from reference TRBV15 and TRBJ1-1, is DAMVIQNPRYQVTQFGKPVTLSCSQTLNHNVMYWYQQKSSQAPKLLFHYYDKDFNNEADTPDNFQSRRPNTSFCFLDIRSPGLGDTAMYLCATSRPQGEAFFGQGTRLTVV.